These 21 T cell receptor beta chains came from one sample sequenced in a study of shared T cell receptors in the human thymus. TCRdb's table, derived via immunoSEQ multiplex PCR, lists solely in-frame clones and lacks some. The repertoire has about 660,000 clones, over 75% of them found once; the top ten carry about 0.01%. The same specimen was also included in a second study, on human thymus T cells.

Source material: thymocytes. All receptors come from a boy under two years old with a congenital heart defect.

The sample holds a few counts of this clone. The chain combines TRBV5-6 with TRBJ2-5, with 7 positions matching TRBD1. Germline CDR1 SGHDT, CDR2 YYEEEE. The CDR3 contains 14 residues. With 4 bases clipped from V and 2 bases from J, the junction kept 5 bases outside the gene matches. The DNA for the CDR3 is TGTGCCAGCAGCCAAAGGGACAGTCAAGAGACCCAGTACTTC. It translates to CASSQRDSQETQYF.

The chain combines TRBV10-3 with TRBJ2-1; TRBD2 matches at 9 bases. The CDR3 is 16 amino acids. V was pared by 3 bases and J by 10 bases, with 13 bases of the junction left unmatched. Germline-derived CDR1 and CDR2 are ENHRY and SYGVKD. The CDR3 DNA reads TGTGCCATCAGTGAACCTATCGCGACTAGCGGACCAGAGCAGTTCTTC. Residues: CAISEPIATSGPEQFF.

The chain links TRBV2 to TRBJ1-4, with a tentative D call TRBD1 (6 bases). This CDR3 has 17 residues. Trimming cost V 5 bases and J 4 bases, with 20 bases left between them. CDR1 is SNHLY, CDR2 FYNNEI, per germline. The CDR3 spells CASSKGPGGSLNEKLFF. CDR3 DNA sequence: TGTGCCAGCAGTAAGGGGCCGGGGGGCTCTCTTAATGAAAAACTGTTTTTT.

The chain couples TRBV4-1 to TRBJ2-7, with TRBD1 as a possible D gene (5 bases). The CDR3 length is 13 residues. CDR1 and CDR2 from the germline V gene are MGHRA and YSYEKL. V lost 0 bases, J lost 3 bases, and 6 bases lay in between. The CDR3 DNA is TGCGCCAGCAGCCAAGATGACAGCTACGAGCAGTACTTC. Encoded protein: CASSQDDSYEQYF.

The DNA for the CDR3 is TGTGCCAGCTGGAACCCACAGGACTCCTACGAGCAGTACTTC. Its translation is CASWNPQDSYEQYF. The chain couples TRBV27 to TRBJ2-7; TRBD1 is a possible D gene (5 bases). The ends were cut back, 8 bases at V and 0 bases at J, with 14 bases in the middle. Germline values: CDR1 MNHEY, CDR2 SMNVEV (reference sequence). This CDR3 is built from 14 residues.

V gene TRBV27 combines with J gene TRBJ2-7; 10 nucleotides agree with TRBD1. The germline gives CDR1 MNHEY, CDR2 SMNVEV (reference sequence). V dropped 5 bases and J dropped 2; count of bases not matched to a gene: 6. The CDR3 spans 15 residues. CDR3 residues: CASSPDRGWTYEQYF. Written as DNA, the CDR3 is TGTGCCAGCAGTCCGGACAGGGGGTGGACCTACGAGCAGTACTTC.

The gene calls are TRBV9 and TRBJ2-1; TRBD1 agrees at 9 bases. This CDR3 is built from 17 residues. Germline CDR1 reads SGDLS; CDR2 reads YYNGEE. The V gene end was trimmed by 4 bases and the J gene end by 5 bases; junction bases not matched to a gene: 13. The CDR3 sequence is CASSSSLQGTGHNEQFF. The CDR3 coding sequence is TGTGCCAGCAGCTCCTCCTTACAGGGGACAGGGCACAATGAGCAGTTCTTC.

The chain couples TRBV4-3 to TRBJ2-5, with a possible D match to TRBD1 (6 bases). The J call may not be correct, given that the DNA end is closer to TRBJ2-7. Germline V lookup: CDR1 LGHNA, CDR2 YSLEER. This CDR3 has 14 residues. CDR3 in DNA: TGCGCCAGCAGCCCGAGGTGGGGGCAATACGAGCAGTACTTC. Protein sequence: CASSPRWGQYEQYF.

The chain joins TRBV4-3 to TRBJ1-1; D gene uncertain. This CDR3 spans 16 amino acids. CDR1 is LGHNA, CDR2 YSLEER, per germline. The ends were cut back, 0 bases at V and 3 bases at J, with 14 bases in the middle. The CDR3 here is CASSQEGGNGDTEAFF. The CDR3 coding sequence is TGCGCCAGCAGCCAAGAAGGAGGGAATGGGGACACTGAAGCTTTCTTT.

The chain employs TRBV28 and TRBJ2-5, with 12 positions matching TRBD2. V lost 3 bases to trimming and J lost 5 bases; unmatched junction nucleotides: 7. From germline, CDR1 is MDHEN and CDR2 SYDVKM. The CDR3 is 16 amino acids. The CDR3 reads CASSLTSGRKAETQYF. The CDR3 DNA reads TGTGCCAGCAGTTTGACTAGCGGGAGAAAGGCGGAGACCCAGTACTTC.

This rearrangement joins TRBV5-4 to TRBJ2-1, with D perhaps TRBD2 (5 bases). Germline V gene sequence: CDR1 SGHNT, CDR2 YYREEE (reference sequence). The length of the CDR3 is 12 residues. The V end was cut by 1 base, the J end by 10 bases, with 9 bases between. The CDR3 loop reads CASSLLAHEQFF. CDR3 in DNA: TGTGCCAGCAGCTTGTTAGCGCACGAGCAGTTCTTC.

The V and J genes are TRBV11-3 and TRBJ2-3; D is undetermined. Trimming cost V 0 bases and J 2 bases, with 6 bases left between them. Looked up from germline, CDR1 is SGHNT and CDR2 is YENEEA. CDR3 length: 14 amino acids. The CDR3 is CASSLERLTDTQYF. CDR3 sequence (DNA): TGTGCCAGCAGCTTAGAGCGTCTCACAGATACGCAGTATTTT.

The J gene is TRBJ2-3, the V gene TRBV7-3; the match to TRBD1 covers 7 bases. CDR3 length equals 14 residues. Trimming at V came to 5 bases and at J to 2 bases, leaving 4 bases not matched to a gene. The V gene's germline CDR1 is SGHTA and CDR2 FQGTGA. The CDR3 here is CASSTKGATDTQYF. CDR3 in DNA: TGTGCCAGCAGCACCAAGGGGGCCACAGATACGCAGTATTTT.

A note on this clone: Other DNA sequences in the same sample also yield this CDR3. This chain uses TRBV11-2 with TRBJ1-1; 7 nucleotides agree with TRBD1. Germline V CDR1 and CDR2: SGHAT, FQNNGV. Trimming at V came to 7 bases and at J to 4 bases, leaving 3 bases not matched to a gene. This CDR3 contains 12 residues. The CDR3 spells CASTQGGTEAFF. CDR3 in DNA: TGTGCCAGCACCCAGGGGGGCACTGAAGCTTTCTTT.

J is TRBJ2-7 and V is TRBV4-1; 9 bases are shared with TRBD2. V shed 1 base and J 5 bases; nucleotides not matched to a gene: 6. Germline V CDR1 and CDR2: MGHRA, YSYEKL. CDR3 length: 15 residues. CDR3 nucleotides: TGCGCCAGCAGCCAAGTTCTAGCGGGGCACCACGAGCAGTACTTC. Translating gives CASSQVLAGHHEQYF.

The chain joins TRBV19 to TRBJ2-1; 7 nucleotides agree with TRBD2. Germline V gene data show CDR1 as LNHDA and CDR2 as SQIVND (reference sequence). The CDR3 has 16 amino acids. Trimming cost V 4 bases and J 6 bases; bases outside gene matches: 12. DNA of the CDR3: TGTGCCAGTAGTACCCCTCTGGGAGGGCCGGTCAATGAGCAGTTCTTC. This sequence encodes CASSTPLGGPVNEQFF.

V is TRBV10-1 and J is TRBJ1-1; 11 positions agree with TRBD1. With V trimmed by 0 bases and J by 4 bases, 10 bases remained unmatched. The CDR3 is made up of 18 amino acids. Looked up from germline, CDR1 is WNHNN and CDR2 is SYGVQD (reference sequence). CDR3 nucleotide sequence: TGCGCCAGCAGTGAGTCCTCCGGGACAGGGGGGTCAGGCACTGAAGCTTTCTTT. It yields the protein CASSESSGTGGSGTEAFF.

The chain employs TRBV7-2 and TRBJ2-7, with 11 bases aligning to TRBD2. The CDR3 is made up of 16 amino acids. V shed 5 bases and J 3 bases; nucleotides not matched to a gene: 9. Germline-derived CDR1 and CDR2 are SGHTA and FQGNSA. The DNA for the CDR3 is TGTGCCAGCAGCATCCTAGTAGCGGGAGGGCACTACGAGCAGTACTTC. Amino acid sequence: CASSILVAGGHYEQYF.

The rearrangement links TRBV4-1 to TRBJ2-3; D is undetermined. Trimming stripped 0 bases from V and 2 bases from J, with 15 bases between. The CDR3 has 17 residues. CDR1 and CDR2 from the germline V gene are MGHRA and YSYEKL. The CDR3 region is CASSQERSDSNTDTQYF. The DNA for the CDR3 is TGCGCCAGCAGCCAAGAAAGAAGCGACTCGAACACAGATACGCAGTATTTT.

This clone was detected only a few times. The genes are TRBV11-2 and TRBJ2-2, with 14 bases aligning to TRBD2. The J segment lost 0 bases and the V segment lost 5 bases, leaving 5 bases of the junction unmatched. Germline-derived CDR1 and CDR2 are SGHAT and FQNNGV. This CDR3 is built from 18 residues. The CDR3 protein is CASSPRTSGRTNTGELFF. The CDR3 nucleotides read TGTGCCAGCAGCCCCCGGACTAGCGGGAGGACGAACACCGGGGAGCTGTTTTTT.

The rearrangement joins TRBV5-1 to TRBJ2-2; TRBD1 agrees at 7 bases. The V and J ends lost 3 bases and 4 bases, in that order; junction bases with no gene match: 9. CDR1 and CDR2 (germline): SGHRS, YFSETQ. This CDR3 region has 16 residues. The CDR3 spells CASSWSPAGGTGELFF. The CDR3 DNA reads TGCGCCAGCAGCTGGAGTCCGGCAGGGGGCACCGGGGAGCTGTTTTTT.